The 9 T cell receptor beta chains reported below all come from one sample, sequenced in a study of T-cell reconstitution after alpha-beta-depleted transplantation in children (dated by TCRdb to about 2016). Libraries came from PCR. TCRdb names Illumina HiSeq 2500 as the instrument used. TCR libraries were prepared with molecular barcoding, using unique molecular identifiers to normalize TCRbeta repertoire quantification. In TCRdb, the public reads were trimmed at Q25 with fastp and aligned with MiXCR, with productive beta chains retained. Each record represents a unique CDR3 protein, reported with the most common genes and DNA among its rows. The sample table records about a million distinct CDR3 sequences; roughly 29% of these occur just once. The ten biggest clones cover 28% of the sample. The treatment or condition label, as the study defines it: allogeneic hematopoietic cell transplantation with graft depleted of TCRalphabeta T cells and CD19 B cells.

This specimen was PBMCs, mostly from graft donor cells, taken 360 days after TCRalphabeta/CD19-depleted stem cell transplant. These receptors came from a boy younger than two who had a stem cell transplant for SCID, so the T cells may come from the graft donor.

This clonotype was seen more than once but under ten times. The gene calls are TRBV29-1 and TRBJ1-1; D might be TRBD1 (5 bases). This CDR3 is built from 10 residues. V was pared by 6 bases and J by 7 bases, with 9 bases between. The germline gives CDR1 SQVTM, CDR2 ANQGSEA. For the CDR3, the DNA is TGCAGCGTAGCAGACAGTGAAGCTTTCTTT. Its protein is CSVADSEAFF. Looking up the rest from reference TRBV29-1 and TRBJ1-1 gives the full variable domain: SAVISQKPSRDICQRGTSLTIQCQVDSQVTMMFWYRQQPGQSLTLIATANQGSEATYESGFVIDKFPISRPNLTFSTLTVSNMSPEDSSIYLCSVADSEAFFGQGTRLTVV.

This clonotype occurred a few times. The chain employs TRBV12-3 or TRBV12-4 and TRBJ2-5; D is uncertain. Trimming shortened V by 5 bases and J by 4 bases, and 14 bases separated the two germline ends. The CDR3 length is 14 residues. The CDR3 DNA reads TGTGCCAGCAGTCGTCTGGGGTTCGGAGAGACCCAGTACTTC. Encoded protein: CASSRLGFGETQYF.

This clonotype turned up a few times. The V call is TRBV20-1, the J call TRBJ2-1; 9 bases are shared with TRBD2. This CDR3 comprises 14 residues. Germline V lookup: CDR1 DFQATT, CDR2 SNEGSKA (reference sequence). The junction had 3 bases not matched to a gene; V was cut back by 0 bases and J by 6 bases. The CDR3 is CSAREGRGGNEQFF. The CDR3 DNA is TGCAGTGCTAGAGAGGGGCGGGGGGGCAATGAGCAGTTCTTC.

The chain links TRBV20-1 to TRBJ1-5; maybe TRBD1 (5 bases). Germline CDR1 DFQATT, CDR2 SNEGSKA (reference sequence). V shed 5 bases and J shed 0 bases, with 20 bases lying between them. The CDR3 runs 17 residues. CDR3 sequence: CSARPGPYRYSNQPQHF. For the CDR3, the DNA is TGCAGTGCTCGTCCGGGACCATATAGATATAGCAATCAGCCCCAGCATTTT.

The sample holds a few counts of this clonotype. This chain links TRBV9 with TRBJ2-7, with D maybe TRBD2 (5 bases). The V gene lost 5 bases and the J gene lost 2 bases, with 17 bases spanning the gap. There are 15 residues in the CDR3. Germline CDR1 SGDLS, CDR2 YYNGEE. The CDR3 is CASRAGMDFPYEQYF. CDR3 nucleotides: TGTGCCAGCAGAGCTGGAATGGACTTCCCCTACGAGCAGTACTTC.

There are a few counts of this clonotype. The V and J genes are TRBV3-1 and TRBJ2-1, with D possibly TRBD2 on 5 matching bases. V lost 0 bases, J lost 10 bases, and 19 bases lay in between. CDR1 and CDR2 (germline): LGHDT, YNNKEL (reference sequence). The CDR3 runs 16 residues. The CDR3 DNA sequence: TGTGCCAGCAGCCAAGACGGTCTGGGCCGGCGGGTGGAGCAGTTCTTC. Translating it yields CASSQDGLGRRVEQFF.

This clonotype was recorded once. The rearrangement joins TRBV10-3 to TRBJ1-5, with TRBD1 identical over 7 bases. The length of the CDR3 is 16 residues. Germline loops: CDR1 ENHRY, CDR2 SYGVKD. V lost 5 bases, J lost 0 bases, and 7 bases stayed unmatched. CDR3 DNA: TGTGCCATCAGTACTGACAGGGCTTATAGCAATCAGCCCCAGCATTTT. Amino acid sequence: CAISTDRAYSNQPQHF.

For the CDR3, the DNA is TGTGCCAGCAGCTTGGGTCGGGGACTCCTCCCTATTCAGTACTTC. This codes for CASSLGRGLLPIQYF. The V gene is TRBV5-7, the J gene TRBJ2-4; a weak D match, TRBD2 (6 bases). TRBV5-7 is an ORF, and what it does is uncertain. There are 15 residues in the CDR3. The V and J ends lost 0 bases and 10 bases respectively, with 17 bases between them.

The chain employs TRBV12-3 or TRBV12-4 and TRBJ2-5; TRBD2 aligns across 9 bases. The CDR3 runs to 17 residues. V gave up 2 bases and J gave up 4 bases; unmatched junction bases: 11. The DNA of the CDR3 is TGTGCCAGCAGTTTAAAGCTACTAGCGGGTTGGGGAGAGACCCAGTACTTC. Encoded protein: CASSLKLLAGWGETQYF.